This TCR beta chain comes out of a study of T cell changes during pregnancy in multiple sclerosis. Only in-frame clones appear in the TCRdb table, and some are missing; sequencing was by immunoSEQ multiplex PCR. Among 75,000 to 85,000 clones listed, 93% were seen once. Looked up from germline, CDR1 is GTSNPN and CDR2 is SVGIG (reference sequence). The CDR3 consists of 14 residues. Trimming removed 2 bases at V and 2 bases at J, with 12 bases between. The chain recombines TRBV30 with TRBJ1-2, with a tentative D call TRBD1 (5 bases). Source: peripheral blood, taken in the second trimester of pregnancy. The receptor was derived from a female donor with multiple sclerosis, enrolled in a pregnancy study. CDR3 loop: CAWSMGQSNYGYTF. The CDR3 nucleotides are TGTGCCTGGAGTATGGGGCAGAGCAACTATGGCTACACCTTC.